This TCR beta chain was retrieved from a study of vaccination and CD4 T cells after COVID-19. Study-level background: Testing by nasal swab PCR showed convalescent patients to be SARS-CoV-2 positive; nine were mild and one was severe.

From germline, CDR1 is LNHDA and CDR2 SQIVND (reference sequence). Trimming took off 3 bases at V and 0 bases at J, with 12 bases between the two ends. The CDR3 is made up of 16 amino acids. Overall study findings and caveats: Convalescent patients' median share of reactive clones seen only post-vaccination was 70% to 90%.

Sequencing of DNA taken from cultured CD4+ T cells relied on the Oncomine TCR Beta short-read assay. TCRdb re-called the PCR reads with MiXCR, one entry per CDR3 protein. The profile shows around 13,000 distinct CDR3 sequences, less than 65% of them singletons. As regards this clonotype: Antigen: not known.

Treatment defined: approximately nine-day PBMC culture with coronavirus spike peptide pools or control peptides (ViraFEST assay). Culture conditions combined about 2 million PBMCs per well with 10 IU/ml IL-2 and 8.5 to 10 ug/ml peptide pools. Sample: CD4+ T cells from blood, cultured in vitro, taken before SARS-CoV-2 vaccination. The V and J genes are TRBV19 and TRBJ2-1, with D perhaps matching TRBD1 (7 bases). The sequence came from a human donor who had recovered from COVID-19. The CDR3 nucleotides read TGTGCCAGTAGTATGAGGGGGCGGGGCTCCTACAATGAGCAGTTCTTC. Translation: CASSMRGRGSYNEQFF.